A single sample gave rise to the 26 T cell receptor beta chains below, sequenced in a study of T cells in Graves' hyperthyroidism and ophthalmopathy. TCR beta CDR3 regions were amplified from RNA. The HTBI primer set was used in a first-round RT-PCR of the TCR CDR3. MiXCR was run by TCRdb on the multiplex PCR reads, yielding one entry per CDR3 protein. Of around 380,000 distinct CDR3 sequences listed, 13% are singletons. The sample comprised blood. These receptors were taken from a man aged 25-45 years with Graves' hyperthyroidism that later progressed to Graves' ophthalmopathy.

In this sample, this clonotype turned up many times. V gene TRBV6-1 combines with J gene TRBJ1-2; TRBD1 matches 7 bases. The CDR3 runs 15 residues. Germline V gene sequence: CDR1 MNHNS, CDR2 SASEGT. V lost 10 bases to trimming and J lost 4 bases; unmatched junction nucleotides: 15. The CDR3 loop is CANRDSGPYLYGYTF. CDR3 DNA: TGTGCCAACCGGGACAGCGGACCGTACCTCTATGGCTACACCTTC.

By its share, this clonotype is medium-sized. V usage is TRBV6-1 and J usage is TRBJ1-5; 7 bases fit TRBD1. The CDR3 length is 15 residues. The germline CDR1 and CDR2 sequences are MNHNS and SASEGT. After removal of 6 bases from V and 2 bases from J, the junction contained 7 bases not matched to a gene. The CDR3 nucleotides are TGTGCCAGCAGCCAGGGGGTAGAGGGCAATCAGCCCCAGCATTTT. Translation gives CASSQGVEGNQPQHF.

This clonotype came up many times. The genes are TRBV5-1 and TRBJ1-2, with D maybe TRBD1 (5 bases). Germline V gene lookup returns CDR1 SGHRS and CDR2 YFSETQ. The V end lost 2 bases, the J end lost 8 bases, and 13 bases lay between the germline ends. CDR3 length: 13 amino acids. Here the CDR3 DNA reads TGCGCCAGCAGCTTCCAATCAGGGACCGGCTACACCTTC. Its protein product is CASSFQSGTGYTF.

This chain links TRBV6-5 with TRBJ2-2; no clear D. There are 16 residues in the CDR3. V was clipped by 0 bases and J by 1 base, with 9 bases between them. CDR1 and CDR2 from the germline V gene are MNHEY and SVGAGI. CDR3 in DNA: TGTGCCAGCAGTTACTCGATTCCAGGGAACACCGGGGAGCTGTTTTTT. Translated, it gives CASSYSIPGNTGELFF.

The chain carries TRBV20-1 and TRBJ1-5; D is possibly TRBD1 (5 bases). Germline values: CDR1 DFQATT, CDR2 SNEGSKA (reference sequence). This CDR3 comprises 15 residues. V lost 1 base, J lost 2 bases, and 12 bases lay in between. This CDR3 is CSARVWGVRNQPQHF. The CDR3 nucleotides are TGCAGTGCTAGAGTATGGGGGGTACGCAATCAGCCCCAGCATTTT.

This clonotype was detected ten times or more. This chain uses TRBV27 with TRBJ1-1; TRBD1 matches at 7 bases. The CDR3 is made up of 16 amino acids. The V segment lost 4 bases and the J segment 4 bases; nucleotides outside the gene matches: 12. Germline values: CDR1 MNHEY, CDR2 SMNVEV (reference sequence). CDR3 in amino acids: CASSSITGQWSTEAFF. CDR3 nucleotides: TGTGCCAGCAGTTCTATTACGGGACAGTGGAGCACTGAAGCTTTCTTT.

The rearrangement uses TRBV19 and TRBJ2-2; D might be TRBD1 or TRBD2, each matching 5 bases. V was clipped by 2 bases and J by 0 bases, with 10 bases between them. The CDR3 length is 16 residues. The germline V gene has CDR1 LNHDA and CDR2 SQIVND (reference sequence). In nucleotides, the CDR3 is TGTGCCAGTAGTATAATGGGACGGACGAACACCGGGGAGCTGTTTTTT. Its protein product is CASSIMGRTNTGELFF.

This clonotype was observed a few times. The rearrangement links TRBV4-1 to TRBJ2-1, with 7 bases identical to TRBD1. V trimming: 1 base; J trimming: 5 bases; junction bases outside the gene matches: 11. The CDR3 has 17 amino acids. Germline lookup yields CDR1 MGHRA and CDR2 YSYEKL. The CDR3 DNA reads TGCGCCAGCAGCCAAGTCTCCCGACAGGGTCCGGACAATGAGCAGTTCTTC. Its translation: CASSQVSRQGPDNEQFF.

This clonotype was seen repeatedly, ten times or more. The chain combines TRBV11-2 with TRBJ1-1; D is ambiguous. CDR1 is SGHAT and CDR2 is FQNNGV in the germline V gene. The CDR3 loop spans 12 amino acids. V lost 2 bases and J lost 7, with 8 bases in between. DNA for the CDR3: TGTGCCAGCAGCTTATCTTACAGTGAAGCTTTCTTT. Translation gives CASSLSYSEAFF.

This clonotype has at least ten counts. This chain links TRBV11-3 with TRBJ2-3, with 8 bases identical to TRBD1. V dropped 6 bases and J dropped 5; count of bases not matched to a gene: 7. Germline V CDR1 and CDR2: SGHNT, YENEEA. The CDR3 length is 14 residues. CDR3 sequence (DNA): TGTGCCAGCAGGTCCAGGGGGCTTAGAGATACGCAGTATTTT. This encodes CASRSRGLRDTQYF.

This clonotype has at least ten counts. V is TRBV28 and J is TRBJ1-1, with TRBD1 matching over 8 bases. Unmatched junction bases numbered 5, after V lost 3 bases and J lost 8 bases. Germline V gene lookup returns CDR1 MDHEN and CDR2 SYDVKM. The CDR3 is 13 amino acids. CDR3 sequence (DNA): TGTGCCAGCAGTTTTCCCTACAGGGGGGAAGCTTTCTTT. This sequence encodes CASSFPYRGEAFF.

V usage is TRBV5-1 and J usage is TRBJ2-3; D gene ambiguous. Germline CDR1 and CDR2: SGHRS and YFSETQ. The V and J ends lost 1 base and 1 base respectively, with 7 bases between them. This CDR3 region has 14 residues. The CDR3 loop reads CASSLNPGTDTQYF. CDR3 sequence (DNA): TGCGCCAGCAGCTTGAACCCGGGCACAGATACGCAGTATTTT.

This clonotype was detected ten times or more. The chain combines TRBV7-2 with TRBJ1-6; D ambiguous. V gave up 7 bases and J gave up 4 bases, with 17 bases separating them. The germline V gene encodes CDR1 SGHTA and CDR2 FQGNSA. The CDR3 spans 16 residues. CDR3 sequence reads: CASTRPGRLYNSPLHF. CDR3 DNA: TGTGCCAGCACCCGGCCGGGCAGGCTGTATAATTCACCCCTCCACTTT. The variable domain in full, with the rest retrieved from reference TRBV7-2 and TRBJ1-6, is GAGVSQSPSNKVTEKGKDVELRCDPISGHTALYWYRQSLGQGLEFLIYFQGNSAPDKSGLPSDRFSAERTGGSVSTLTIQRTQQEDSAVYLCASTRPGRLYNSPLHFGNGTRLTVT.

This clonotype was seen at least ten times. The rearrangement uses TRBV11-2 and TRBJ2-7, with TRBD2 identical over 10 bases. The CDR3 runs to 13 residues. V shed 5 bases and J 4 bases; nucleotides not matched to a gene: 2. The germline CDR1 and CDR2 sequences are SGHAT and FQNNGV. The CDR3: CASSVSGGYEQYF. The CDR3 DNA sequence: TGTGCCAGCAGCGTTAGCGGGGGGTACGAGCAGTACTTC.

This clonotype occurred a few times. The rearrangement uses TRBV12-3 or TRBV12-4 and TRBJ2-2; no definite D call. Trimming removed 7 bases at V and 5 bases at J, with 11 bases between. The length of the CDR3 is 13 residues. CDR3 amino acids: CASTFVRTGELFF. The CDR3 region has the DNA TGTGCCAGCACCTTCGTTAGGACCGGGGAGCTGTTTTTT.

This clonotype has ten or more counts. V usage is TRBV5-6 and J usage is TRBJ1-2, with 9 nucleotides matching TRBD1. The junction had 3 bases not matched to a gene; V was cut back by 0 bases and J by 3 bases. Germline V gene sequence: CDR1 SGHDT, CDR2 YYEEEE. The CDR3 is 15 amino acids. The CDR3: CASSLGQGDYYGYTF. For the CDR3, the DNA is TGTGCCAGCAGCTTGGGACAGGGGGACTACTATGGCTACACCTTC.

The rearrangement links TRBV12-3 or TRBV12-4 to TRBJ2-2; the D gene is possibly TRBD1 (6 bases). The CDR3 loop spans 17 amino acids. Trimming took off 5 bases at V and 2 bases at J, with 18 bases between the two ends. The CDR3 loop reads CASSHGQPGDNTGELFF. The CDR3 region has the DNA TGTGCCAGCAGTCACGGACAGCCCGGGGACAACACCGGGGAGCTGTTTTTT.

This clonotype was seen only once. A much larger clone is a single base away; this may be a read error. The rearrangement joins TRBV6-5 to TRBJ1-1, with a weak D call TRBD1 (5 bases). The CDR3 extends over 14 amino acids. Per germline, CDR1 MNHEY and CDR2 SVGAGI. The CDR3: CASSYEDKNAEAFF. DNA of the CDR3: TGTGCCAGCAGTTACGAGGACAAGAACGCTGAAGCTTTCTTT.

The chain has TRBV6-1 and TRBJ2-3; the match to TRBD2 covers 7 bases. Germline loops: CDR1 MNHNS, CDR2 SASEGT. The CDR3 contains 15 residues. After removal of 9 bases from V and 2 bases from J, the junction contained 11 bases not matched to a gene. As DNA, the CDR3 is TGTGCCAGTAGCCCCCGGCGGGGGAACACAGATACGCAGTATTTT. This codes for CASSPRRGNTDTQYF.

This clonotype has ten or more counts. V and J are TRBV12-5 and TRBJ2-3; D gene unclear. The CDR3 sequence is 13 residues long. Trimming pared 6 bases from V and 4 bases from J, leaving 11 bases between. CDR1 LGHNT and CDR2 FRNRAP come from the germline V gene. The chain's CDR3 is CASGLSGADTQYF. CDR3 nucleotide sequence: TGTGCTAGTGGACTCTCTGGGGCAGATACGCAGTATTTT.

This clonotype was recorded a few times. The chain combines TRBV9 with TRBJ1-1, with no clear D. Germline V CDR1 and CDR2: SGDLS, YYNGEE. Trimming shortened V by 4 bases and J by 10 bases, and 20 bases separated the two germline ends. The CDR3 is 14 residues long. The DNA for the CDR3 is TGTGCCAGCAGCCCCGACGGGGATGCACTGGGAGCTTTCTTT. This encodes CASSPDGDALGAFF.

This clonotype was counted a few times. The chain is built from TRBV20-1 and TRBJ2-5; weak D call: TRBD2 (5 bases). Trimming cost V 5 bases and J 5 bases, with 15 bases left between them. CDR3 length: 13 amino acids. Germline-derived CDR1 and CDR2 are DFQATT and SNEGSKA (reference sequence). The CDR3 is CSASWGATETQYF. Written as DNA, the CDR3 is TGCAGTGCTTCCTGGGGAGCGACGGAGACCCAGTACTTC.

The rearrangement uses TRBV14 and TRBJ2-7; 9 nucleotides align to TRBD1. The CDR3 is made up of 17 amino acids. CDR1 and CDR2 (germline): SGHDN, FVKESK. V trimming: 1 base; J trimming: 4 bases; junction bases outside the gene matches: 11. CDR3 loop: CASSQALSTGGIYEQYF. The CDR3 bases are TGTGCCAGCAGCCAAGCGCTCTCGACAGGGGGAATATACGAGCAGTACTTC.

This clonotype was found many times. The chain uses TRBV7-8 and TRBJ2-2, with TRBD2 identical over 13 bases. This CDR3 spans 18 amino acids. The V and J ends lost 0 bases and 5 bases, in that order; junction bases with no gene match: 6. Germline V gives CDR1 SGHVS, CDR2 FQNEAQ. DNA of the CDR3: TGTGCCAGCAGCTTAGCGACTAGCGGGGGGACTATGACCGGGGAGCTGTTTTTT. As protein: CASSLATSGGTMTGELFF.

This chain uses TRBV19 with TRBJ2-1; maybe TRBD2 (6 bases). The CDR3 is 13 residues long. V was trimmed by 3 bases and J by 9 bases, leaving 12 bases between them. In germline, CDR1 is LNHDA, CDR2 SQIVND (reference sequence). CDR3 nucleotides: TGTGCCAGTAGTATTGGAGGGGTTGGTGAGCAGTTCTTC. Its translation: CASSIGGVGEQFF. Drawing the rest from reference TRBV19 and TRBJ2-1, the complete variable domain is DGGITQSPKYLFRKEGQNVTLSCEQNLNHDAMYWYRQDPGQGLRLIYYSQIVNDFQKGDIAEGYSVSREKKESFPLTVTSAQKNPTAFYLCASSIGGVGEQFFGPGTRLTVL.

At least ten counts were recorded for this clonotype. CDR3 in DNA: TGTGCCAGCAGTGGTTATGGGGCTCACTATGGCTACACCTTC. Encoded protein: CASSGYGAHYGYTF. V gene TRBV2 combines with J gene TRBJ1-2; TRBD1 might be the D (5 bases). Trimming left V 4 bases short and J 3 bases short, with 12 bases between. The CDR3 totals 14 residues. Germline V CDR1 and CDR2: SNHLY, FYNNEI.